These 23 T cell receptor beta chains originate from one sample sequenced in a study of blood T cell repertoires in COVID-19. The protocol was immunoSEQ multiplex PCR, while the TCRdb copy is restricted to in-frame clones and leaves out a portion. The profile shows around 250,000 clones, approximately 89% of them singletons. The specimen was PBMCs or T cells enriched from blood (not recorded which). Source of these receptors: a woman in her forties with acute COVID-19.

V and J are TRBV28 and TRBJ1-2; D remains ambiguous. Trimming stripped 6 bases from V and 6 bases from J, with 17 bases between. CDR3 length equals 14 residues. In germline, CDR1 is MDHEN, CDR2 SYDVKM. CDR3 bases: TGTGCCAGCAGAAAACAACAGCCCAGGAATGGCTACACCTTC. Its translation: CASRKQQPRNGYTF.

CDR3 loop: CASSQGDRDNEKLFF. The CDR3 nucleotides are TGTGCCAGCAGCCAAGGGGACAGGGATAATGAAAAACTGTTTTTT. This rearrangement joins TRBV3-1 (or the pseudogene TRBV3-2) to TRBJ1-4, with 9 positions matching TRBD1. This CDR3 comprises 15 residues. V lost 1 base and J lost 4; bases outside the gene matches: 1. The germline V gene has CDR1 LGHDT and CDR2 YNNKEL (reference sequence).

CDR3 loop: CASSQDHSGGYTF. DNA of the CDR3: TGTGCCAGCAGCCAAGATCATTCAGGCGGCTACACCTTC. The rearrangement joins TRBV3-1 (or the pseudogene TRBV3-2) to TRBJ1-2; unclear D gene. The CDR3 contains 13 residues. Germline V CDR1 and CDR2: LGHDT, YNNKEL (reference sequence). V gave up 0 bases and J gave up 8 bases, with 10 bases separating them.

Here the CDR3 DNA reads TGTGCCAGCAGCTTAGATGGGGCAGGGTTTATCCGGACACCCCTCCACTTT. This sequence encodes CASSLDGAGFIRTPLHF. The chain is built from TRBV11-3 and TRBJ1-6; the D gene is possibly TRBD1 (5 bases). Per germline, CDR1 SGHNT and CDR2 YENEEA. The CDR3 consists of 17 residues. V lost 0 bases and J 11 bases, leaving 20 bases between the germline ends.

The CDR3 region has the DNA TGTGCCAGCAGCGTCTTCACTAGCGGCACCTACAATGAGCAGTTCTTC. Its protein product is CASSVFTSGTYNEQFF. The rearrangement links TRBV9 to TRBJ2-1; 8 nucleotides agree with TRBD2. The junction had 6 bases not matched to a gene; V was cut back by 2 bases and J by 2 bases. Germline lookup yields CDR1 SGDLS and CDR2 YYNGEE. This CDR3 is 16 amino acids long.

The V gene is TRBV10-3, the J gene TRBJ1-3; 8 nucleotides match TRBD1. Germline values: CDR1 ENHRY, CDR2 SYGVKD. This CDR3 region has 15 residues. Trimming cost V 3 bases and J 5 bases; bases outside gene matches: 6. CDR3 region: CAISEGQGPRNTIYF. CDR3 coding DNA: TGTGCCATCAGTGAAGGACAGGGCCCTAGAAACACCATATATTTT.

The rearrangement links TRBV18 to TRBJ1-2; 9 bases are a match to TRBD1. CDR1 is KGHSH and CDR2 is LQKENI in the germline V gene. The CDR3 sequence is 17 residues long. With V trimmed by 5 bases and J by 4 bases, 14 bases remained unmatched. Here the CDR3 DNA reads TGTGCCAGCTCATACAACAGGGGGCGAAGTTCGGGCTATGGCTACACCTTC. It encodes CASSYNRGRSSGYGYTF.

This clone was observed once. CDR3 nucleotides: TGCGCCAGCAGCTTGATTTTGGGGACAGGGGGCCGGAAAGCTAATGAAAAACTGTTTTTT. Translating gives CASSLILGTGGRKANEKLFF. The J gene is TRBJ1-4, the V gene TRBV5-1; TRBD1 aligns across 12 bases. After removal of 1 base from V and 3 bases from J, the junction contained 13 bases not matched to a gene. CDR3 size: 20 residues. Per the germline V gene, CDR1 is SGHRS and CDR2 is YFSETQ.

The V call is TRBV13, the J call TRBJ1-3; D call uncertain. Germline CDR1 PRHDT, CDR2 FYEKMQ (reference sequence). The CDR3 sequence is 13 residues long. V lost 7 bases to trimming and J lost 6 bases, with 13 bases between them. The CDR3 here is CASTSGTTNTIYF. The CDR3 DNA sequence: TGTGCCAGCACCTCGGGTACGACAAACACCATATATTTT.

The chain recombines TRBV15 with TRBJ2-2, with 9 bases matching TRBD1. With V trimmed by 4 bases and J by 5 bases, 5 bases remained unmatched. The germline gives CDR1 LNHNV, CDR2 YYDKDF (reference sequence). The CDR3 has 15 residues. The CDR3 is CATSKGTGHTGELFF. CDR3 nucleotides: TGTGCCACCAGCAAAGGGACAGGGCATACCGGGGAGCTGTTTTTT. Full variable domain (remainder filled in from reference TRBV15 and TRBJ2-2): DAMVIQNPRYQVTQFGKPVTLSCSQTLNHNVMYWYQQKSSQAPKLLFHYYDKDFNNEADTPDNFQSRRPNTSFCFLDIRSPGLGDTAMYLCATSKGTGHTGELFFGEGSRLTVL.

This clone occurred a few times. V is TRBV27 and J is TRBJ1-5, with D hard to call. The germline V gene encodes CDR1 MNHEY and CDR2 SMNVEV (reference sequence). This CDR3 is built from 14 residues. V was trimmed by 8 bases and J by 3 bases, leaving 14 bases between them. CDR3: CASALEGNNQPQHF. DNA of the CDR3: TGTGCCAGCGCGTTAGAGGGTAACAATCAGCCCCAGCATTTT.

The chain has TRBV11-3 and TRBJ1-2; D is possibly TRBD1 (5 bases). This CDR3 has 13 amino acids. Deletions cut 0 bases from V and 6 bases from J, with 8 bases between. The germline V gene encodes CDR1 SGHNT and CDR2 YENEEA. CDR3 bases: TGTGCCAGCAGCTTAGAGACCAGGGATGGCTACACCTTC. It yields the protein CASSLETRDGYTF.

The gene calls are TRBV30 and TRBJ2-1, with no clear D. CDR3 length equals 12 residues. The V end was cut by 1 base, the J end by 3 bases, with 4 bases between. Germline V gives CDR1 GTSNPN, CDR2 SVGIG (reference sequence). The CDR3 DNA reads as TGTGCCTGGAGTGACGGCTACAATGAGCAGTTCTTC. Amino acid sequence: CAWSDGYNEQFF.

The CDR3 loop reads CASSAGDNYGYTF. CDR3 sequence (DNA): TGTGCCAGCAGCGCGGGGGATAACTATGGCTACACCTTC. This rearrangement joins TRBV3-1 (or the pseudogene TRBV3-2) to TRBJ1-2; D is possibly TRBD1 (5 bases). V was trimmed by 5 bases and J by 1 base, leaving 8 bases between them. The CDR3 consists of 13 residues. CDR1 and CDR2 (germline): LGHDT, YNNKEL (reference sequence).

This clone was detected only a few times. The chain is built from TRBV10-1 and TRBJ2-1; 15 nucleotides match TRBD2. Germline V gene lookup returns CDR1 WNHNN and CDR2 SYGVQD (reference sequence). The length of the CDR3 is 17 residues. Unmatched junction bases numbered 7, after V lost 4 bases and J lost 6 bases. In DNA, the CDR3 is TGCGCCAGCAGTGGGTTAGGACTAGCGGGAGGGGGCAATGAGCAGTTCTTC. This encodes CASSGLGLAGGGNEQFF.

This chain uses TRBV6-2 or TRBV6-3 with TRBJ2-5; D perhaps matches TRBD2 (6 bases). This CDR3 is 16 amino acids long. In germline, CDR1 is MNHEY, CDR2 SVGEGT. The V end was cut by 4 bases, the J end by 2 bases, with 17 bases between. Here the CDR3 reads CASSFRERVAQETQYF. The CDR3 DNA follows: TGTGCCAGCAGTTTTCGGGAGCGTGTGGCTCAAGAGACCCAGTACTTC.

The DNA of the CDR3 is TGTGCCAGCAGTCCGTCGGGAACAGGGGGCGGAGGGGACTCTGCAACTAATGAAAAACTGTTTTTT. It is translated as CASSPSGTGGGGDSATNEKLFF. The V and J genes are TRBV28 and TRBJ1-4; the match to TRBD1 covers 9 bases. V gave up 5 bases and J gave up 0 bases; unmatched junction bases: 22. This CDR3 comprises 22 residues. CDR1 and CDR2 (germline): MDHEN, SYDVKM.

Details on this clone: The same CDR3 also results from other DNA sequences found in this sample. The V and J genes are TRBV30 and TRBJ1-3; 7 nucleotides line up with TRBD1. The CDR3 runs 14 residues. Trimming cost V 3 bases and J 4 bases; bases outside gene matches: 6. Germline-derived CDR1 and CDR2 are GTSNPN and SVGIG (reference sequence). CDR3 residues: CAWRRTGSGNTIYF. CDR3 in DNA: TGTGCCTGGAGGAGGACAGGATCCGGAAACACCATATATTTT.

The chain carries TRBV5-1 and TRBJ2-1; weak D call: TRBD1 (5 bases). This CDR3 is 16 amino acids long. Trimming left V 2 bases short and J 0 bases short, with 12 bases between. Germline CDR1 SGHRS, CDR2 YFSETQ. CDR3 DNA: TGCGCCAGCAGCTTACAGGTCCCGAGCTCCTACAATGAGCAGTTCTTC. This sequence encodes CASSLQVPSSYNEQFF.

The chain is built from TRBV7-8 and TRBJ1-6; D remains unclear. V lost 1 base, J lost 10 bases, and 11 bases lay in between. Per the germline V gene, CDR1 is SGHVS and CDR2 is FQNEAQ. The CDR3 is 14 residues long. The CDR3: CASSLVVLESPLHF. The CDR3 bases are TGTGCCAGCAGCTTAGTGGTTTTGGAGTCACCCCTCCACTTT.

CDR3 DNA: TGTGCCAGCAGCTCCGGGAGGGAGCAGTACTTC. Translation: CASSSGREQYF. V is TRBV9 and J is TRBJ2-7, with 7 positions matching TRBD2. Trimming took 4 bases from V and 7 from J; bases not matched to a gene: 2. CDR3 length: 11 amino acids. Germline V gene data show CDR1 as SGDLS and CDR2 as YYNGEE.

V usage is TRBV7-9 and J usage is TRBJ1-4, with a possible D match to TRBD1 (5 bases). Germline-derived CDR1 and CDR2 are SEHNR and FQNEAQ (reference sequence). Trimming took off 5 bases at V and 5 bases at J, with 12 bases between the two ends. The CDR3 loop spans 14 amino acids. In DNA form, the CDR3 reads TGTGCCAGCAGCCTTAACCAGGGAAATGAAAAACTGTTTTTT. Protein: CASSLNQGNEKLFF.

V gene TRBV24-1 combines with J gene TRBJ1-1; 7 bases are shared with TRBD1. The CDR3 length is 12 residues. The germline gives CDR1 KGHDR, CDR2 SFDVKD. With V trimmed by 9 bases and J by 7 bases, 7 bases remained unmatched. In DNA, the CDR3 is TGTGCCACCCTCCTATACAGGGGTGAAGCTTTCTTT. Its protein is CATLLYRGEAFF.